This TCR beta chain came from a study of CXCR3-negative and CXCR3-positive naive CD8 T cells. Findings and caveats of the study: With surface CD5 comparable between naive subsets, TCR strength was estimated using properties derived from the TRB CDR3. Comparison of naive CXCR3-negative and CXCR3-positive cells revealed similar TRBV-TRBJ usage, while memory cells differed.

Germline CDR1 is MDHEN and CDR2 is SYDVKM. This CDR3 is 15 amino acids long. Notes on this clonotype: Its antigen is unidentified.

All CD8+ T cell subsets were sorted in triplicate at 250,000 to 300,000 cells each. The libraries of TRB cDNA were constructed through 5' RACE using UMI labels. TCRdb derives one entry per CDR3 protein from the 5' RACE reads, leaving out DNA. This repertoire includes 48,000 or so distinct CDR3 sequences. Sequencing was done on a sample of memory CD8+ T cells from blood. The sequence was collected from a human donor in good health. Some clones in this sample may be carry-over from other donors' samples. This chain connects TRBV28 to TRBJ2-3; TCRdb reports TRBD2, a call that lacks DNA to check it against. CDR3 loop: CASRRTSGGTDTQYF.